The T cell receptor beta chain described here comes from a study of OX40 agonist ivuxolimab in advanced cancers. About the research overall: Of the patients, three showed partial responses, one with hepatocellular carcinoma and two with cutaneous melanoma.

On this clone: Its antigen is as yet unknown.

Sampling times: baseline, cycle 4 day 1, cycle 7 day 1. Profiled with immunoSEQ multiplex PCR; TCRdb holds only in-frame clones, not every one. The sample contains tens of thousands of clones, roughly nine tenths of which appear only once. The CDR3 length is 13 residues. The germline V gene encodes CDR1 LNHNV and CDR2 YYDKDF (reference sequence). The J segment lost 2 bases and the V segment lost 10 bases, leaving 3 bases of the junction unmatched. Whole-study results and caveats: Compared with others, partial responders at 0.1-3.0 mg/kg displayed clonal expansion among the lowest.

The sequencing here drew on CD4+ or CD8+ T cells sorted from blood, taken in a trial of the OX40 agonist ivuxolimab. This receptor was obtained from an adult with an advanced solid tumor such as melanoma, head and neck, liver or kidney cancer. This rearrangement joins TRBV15 to TRBJ2-3, with 10 bases matching TRBD2. This CDR3 reads CAIAGGFTDTQYF. CDR3 in DNA: TGTGCCATAGCGGGGGGATTCACAGATACGCAGTATTTT.